The source of this T cell receptor (beta chain) is a study of shared clonotypes between healthy human individuals (dated by TCRdb to about 2020). Notes on the research overall: A few men and two women, aged 18 to 49 years, made up the cohort. Between about 0.8 and 9.5 billion PBMCs per donor were obtained by leukapheresis. For each donor, three plates each were used for CD4 naive and CD4 memory, two plates were used for CD8 naive, and one plate was used for CD8 memory. The study deeply sequenced blood TCR repertoires of five healthy adults to estimate repertoire size and the extent of clonotype sharing between individuals. To increase sequencing depth and limit assay-specific biases, different laboratories used diverse techniques to prepare libraries and sequence TCR repertoires.

Results the study describes overall, beyond this receptor: Across four donors, 5% to 6% of naive CD4, approximately 3.5% of naive CD8, around 2.5% of memory CD4, and about 0.44% of memory CD8 clonotypes were shared. Sampling was restricted to blood, and TCR repertoires in tissue are likely to differ from TCR repertoires in blood. Rarefaction of sorted-subset datasets indicated incomplete sequencing despite the large sequencing depth. Based on pairwise subsampling, the degree of clonotype sharing among donors was expected to be affected by sequencing depth. Compared with non-shared clonotypes, clonotypes shared by all four sorted-subset donors had higher generation probabilities. Naive subsets generally had larger estimated clonotype richness than memory subsets. Because the study included only a small number of donors, the genetic and exposure-history diversity represented was limited.

CD8 naive samples consisted of CD45RO-negative cells that were positively selected for CCR7, yielding a CD45RA+CCR7+ population without TemRA cells. Healthy HIV-negative adults with no recently reported acute infections or vaccinations were included as donors. Every donor was a Caucasian adult living in Nashville, Tennessee, USA. Blood was collected by leukapheresis, and PBMCs were isolated by Ficoll-Histopaque density gradient centrifugation and then cryopreserved in liquid nitrogen vapor phase. Analytical flow cytometry was used to check the purity and quantity of each magnetically sorted T cell population. Each sorted fraction had its genomic DNA isolated and then quantified by UV absorbance on a Nanodrop 2000c. Using the deep immunoSEQ assay, multiplex PCR amplified TCR CDR3 regions from genomic DNA. Genomic DNA extracted from each cell subset was distributed evenly over all wells of several immunoSEQ 96-well plates, and each plate served as one replicate. For sorted subsets, around 200 ng genomic DNA, equal to about 30,000 T cell genomes, was loaded into each replicate PCR. The purified libraries were quantified using a Qubit 3.0 fluorometer, sized with a Bioanalyzer 2100, and then quantified again using the KAPA Library Quantification kit. A separate single-read 150-cycle Illumina NextSeq 550 flow cell was used to sequence each immunoSEQ 96-well plate. The original methods were these. Because the immunoSEQ output held only junctional sequences and lacked quality scores, the filtering could not match the filtering applied to full-length reads. To assign V/J genes and CDR3, sequences were annotated using PyIR, a Python wrapper for IgBLAST v1.9, with IMGT germline references. Reads were removed for weak V/J assignments (E-value above 1e-6), missing CDR3, stop codons, out-of-frame junctions, or ambiguous translated residues. V3J clonotypes were defined as sequences sharing an identical inferred V gene, J gene, and CDR3 amino acid sequence. The percentage overlap between two repertoires was calculated by dividing the number of shared unique clonotypes by the size of the smaller repertoire. Three approaches were used to assess repertoire richness: RTK rarefaction, the Chao1 estimator, and Recon v2.1 estimates of unobserved clonotypes. OLGA was used to compute generation probabilities for all TCRbeta clonotypes that the gDNA method yielded from a handful of donors. TCRdb's version of the immuneACCESS table is confined to in-frame rearrangements and falls short of the full clone set. An unresolved V gene accounts for under half of the shortfall where checked; the remainder is of unknown origin. Clone size and the V and J calls come from that table; the DNA yielded D and trimming. The sample has around 1,900,000 clones on record, around 93% of them singletons. The top ten clonotypes cover around 1.7% of the sample.

About this clone: The clone's antigen remains unknown. Base qualities are not at hand, and no much larger clone is one base apart.

V was cut back by 1 base and J by 0 bases, leaving a gap of 6 bases between them. Taken from the germline V gene (reference sequence), the CDR1 and CDR2 loops are GTSNPN and SVGIG. The CDR3 runs 13 residues from the cysteine to the phenylalanine. Only CDR3 DNA is held: 39 bases, read in frame from base 1. The receptor's source is a man aged 18-30 years in good health. Some clones in this sample may be carry-over from other donors' samples. Material: naive CD8+ T cells from PBMCs. The cell subset or site label on this specimen signifies: CD45RA+CCR7+. The chain is assembled from TRBV30 and TRBJ1-2; the D gene is not confidently resolved. The CDR3 here reads CAWSGSSNYGYTF. DNA sequence: TGTGCCTGGAGTGGATCGTCTAACTATGGCTACACCTTC.